The source of this TCR beta chain is a study of response to subunit inactivated influenza vaccine (dated by TCRdb to 2017 to 2018). About the full investigation: To follow how T cells responded to a trivalent subunit inactivated influenza vaccine, the researchers relied on deep quantitative profiling of the T cell receptor repertoire. Summary of the overall study and its limitations: The authors suggested that each seasonal influenza vaccination may recruit only a limited number of new T cells.

This clonotype was counted many times. Its target antigen remains unknown. No base-level quality is on record; no much larger clone is a single base apart. Receptor libraries were prepared by RT-PCR. Data came from an Illumina HiSeq 2500. The public sequencing data were trimmed at Q25 with fastp and processed into clonotypes with MiXCR by TCRdb, which kept only in-frame beta chains. Each entry is one CDR3 protein sequence, shown with its most common DNA and genes. The sample table records hundreds of thousands of distinct CDR3 sequences; roughly 10% of these occur just once. 9.5% to 13% of the sample goes to the ten largest clones. The sample consisted of PBMCs from blood, taken on the day of vaccination. The TCR was taken from a man aged 45 to 65 who received an inactivated influenza vaccine. Donor details come from another sample of the same person, matched by shared clones.

The CDR3 region reads CATSSGGFSTDTQYF. The DNA sequence follows: TGTGCCACCAGTTCAGGGGGCTTCAGCACAGATACGCAGTATTTT. This chain joins TRBV24-1 to TRBJ2-3, and 8 junctional nucleotides match TRBD1. Here V drops 6 bases and J drops 0 bases, and the junction holds 4 bases not matched to any gene. In the germline V gene, CDR1 corresponds to KGHDR and CDR2 to SFDVKD. The CDR3, from cysteine to phenylalanine, totals 15 residues. This entry keeps only the CDR3 DNA: 45 bases, framed from base 1.